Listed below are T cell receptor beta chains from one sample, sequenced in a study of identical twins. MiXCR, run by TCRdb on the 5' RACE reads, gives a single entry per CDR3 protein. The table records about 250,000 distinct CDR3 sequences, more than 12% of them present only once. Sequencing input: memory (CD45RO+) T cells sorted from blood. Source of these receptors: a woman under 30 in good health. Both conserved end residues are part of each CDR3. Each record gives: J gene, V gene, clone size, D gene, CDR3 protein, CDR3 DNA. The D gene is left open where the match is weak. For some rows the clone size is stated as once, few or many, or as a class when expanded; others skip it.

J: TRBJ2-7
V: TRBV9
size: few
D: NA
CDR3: CASTPGTSTYEQYF
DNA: TGTGCCAGCACTCCCGGGACATCGACCTACGAGCAGTACTTC

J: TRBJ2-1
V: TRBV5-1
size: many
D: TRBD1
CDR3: CASSSGTGVSSGEQFF
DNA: TGCGCCAGCAGCTCAGGGACAGGCGTCTCTTCGGGTGAGCAGTTCTTC

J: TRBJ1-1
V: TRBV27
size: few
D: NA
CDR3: CASSWRQGDEAFF
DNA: TGTGCCAGCAGTTGGCGCCAGGGAGATGAAGCTTTCTTT

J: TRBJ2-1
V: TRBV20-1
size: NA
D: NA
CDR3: CSALPQHNEQFF
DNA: TGCAGTGCCCTCCCGCAACACAATGAGCAGTTCTTC

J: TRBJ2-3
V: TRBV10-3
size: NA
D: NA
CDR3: CAISDRSGTDTQYF
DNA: TGTGCCATCAGTGACAGGTCTGGCACAGATACGCAGTATTTT

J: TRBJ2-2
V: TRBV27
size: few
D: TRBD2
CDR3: CASSYLAGGGTGELFF
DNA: TGTGCCAGCAGTTATCTAGCGGGAGGGGGCACCGGGGAGCTGTTTTTT

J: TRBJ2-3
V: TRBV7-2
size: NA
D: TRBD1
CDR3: CASSSIWDRGNNTQYF
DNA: TGTGCCAGCAGCTCCATCTGGGACAGGGGGAATAATACGCAGTATTTT

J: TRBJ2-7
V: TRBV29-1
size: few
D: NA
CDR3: CSVLAYEQYF
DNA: TGCAGCGTTCTAGCTTACGAGCAGTACTTC

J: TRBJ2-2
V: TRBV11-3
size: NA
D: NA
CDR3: CASRPDHTGELFF
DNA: TGTGCCAGCAGGCCGGACCACACCGGGGAGCTGTTTTTT

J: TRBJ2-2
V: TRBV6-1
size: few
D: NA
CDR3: CASRTSWTTGELFF
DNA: TGTGCCTCCCGGACTTCTTGGACCACCGGGGAGCTGTTTTTT